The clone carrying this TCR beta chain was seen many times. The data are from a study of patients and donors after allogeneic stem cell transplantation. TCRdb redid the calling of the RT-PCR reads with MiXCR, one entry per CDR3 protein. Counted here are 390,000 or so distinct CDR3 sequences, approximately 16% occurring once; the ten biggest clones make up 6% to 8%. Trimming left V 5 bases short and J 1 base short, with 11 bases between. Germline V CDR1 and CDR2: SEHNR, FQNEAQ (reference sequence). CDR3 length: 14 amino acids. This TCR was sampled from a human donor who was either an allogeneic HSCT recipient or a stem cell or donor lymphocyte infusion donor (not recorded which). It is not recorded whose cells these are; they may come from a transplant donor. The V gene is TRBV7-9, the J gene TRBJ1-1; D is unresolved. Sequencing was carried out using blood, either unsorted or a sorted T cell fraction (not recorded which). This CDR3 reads CASSATGRNTEAFF. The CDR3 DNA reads TGTGCCAGCAGCGCAACGGGAAGGAACACTGAAGCTTTCTTT. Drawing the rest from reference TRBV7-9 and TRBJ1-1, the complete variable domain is DTGVSQNPRHKITKRGQNVTFRCDPISEHNRLYWYRQTLGQGPEFLTYFQNEAQLEKSRLLSDRFSAERPKGSFSTLEIQRTEQGDSAMYLCASSATGRNTEAFFGQGTRLTVV.